The clone carrying this T cell receptor beta chain was seen just once. Its antigen is unidentified. This specimen comes from a study of shared clonotypes between healthy human individuals. Study results and limitations: Few donors restricted represented genetic and exposure-history diversity. A handful of donors shared around 5.1% of their naive CD4 clonotypes.

This table comes from immunoSEQ multiplex PCR, and its TCRdb copy is limited to in-frame clones, with some not included. Of around 2.5 million clones listed, 90% to 95% were seen once; the top ten hold approximately 0.37%. The receptor comes from a man younger than 30 in good health. Some clones in this sample may be carry-over from other donors' samples. Sequences were obtained from naive CD4+ T cells from PBMCs. Specified subset: CD45RA+ positively selected.

As DNA, the CDR3 is TGTGCCAGCAAGGGGTTTCTGGTTGAAAAACTGTTTTTT. Translated, it gives CASKGFLVEKLFF. The chain is built from TRBV28 and TRBJ1-4; tentative D call: TRBD1 (5 bases). The CDR3 length is 13 residues. Deletions cut 7 bases from V and 7 bases from J, with 13 bases between. Germline values: CDR1 MDHEN, CDR2 SYDVKM.